This T cell receptor beta chain was recorded in a study of CD8 T cells in Susac syndrome. Germline V CDR1 and CDR2: MGHRA, YSYEKL. The CDR3 is 16 residues long. V was pared by 7 bases and J by 6 bases, with 15 bases of the junction left unmatched. Random hexamers served to reverse transcribe about 0.45 to 1 ug RNA. TCRdb passed the immunoSEQ multiplex PCR reads through MiXCR, listing each CDR3 protein once. This sample has around 46,000 distinct CDR3 sequences, with around 92% found just once. This clonotype was obtained from a human donor in good health. The chain employs TRBV4-1 and TRBJ2-1; TRBD1 matches 7 bases. The sequenced material came from CD8+ T cells from PBMCs. DNA of the CDR3: TGCGCCAGCACCCCTTACAGTTCCGAGGGGGCCAATGAGCAGTTCTTC. Amino acid sequence: CASTPYSSEGANEQFF.